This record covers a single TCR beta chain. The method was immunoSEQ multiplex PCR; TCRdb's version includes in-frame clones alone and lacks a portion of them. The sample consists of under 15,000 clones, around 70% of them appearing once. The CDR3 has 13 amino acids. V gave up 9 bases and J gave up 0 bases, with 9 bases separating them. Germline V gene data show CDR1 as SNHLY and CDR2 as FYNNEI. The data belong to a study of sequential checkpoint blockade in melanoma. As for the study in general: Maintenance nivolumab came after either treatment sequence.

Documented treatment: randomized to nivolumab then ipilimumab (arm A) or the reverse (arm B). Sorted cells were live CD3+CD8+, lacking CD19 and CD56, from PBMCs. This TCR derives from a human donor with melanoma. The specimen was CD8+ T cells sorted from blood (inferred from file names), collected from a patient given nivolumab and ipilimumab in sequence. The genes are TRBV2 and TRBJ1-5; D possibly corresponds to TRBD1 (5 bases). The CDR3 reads CASSQVSNQPQHF. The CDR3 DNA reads TGTGCCAGTTCACAGGTTAGCAATCAGCCCCAGCATTTT.